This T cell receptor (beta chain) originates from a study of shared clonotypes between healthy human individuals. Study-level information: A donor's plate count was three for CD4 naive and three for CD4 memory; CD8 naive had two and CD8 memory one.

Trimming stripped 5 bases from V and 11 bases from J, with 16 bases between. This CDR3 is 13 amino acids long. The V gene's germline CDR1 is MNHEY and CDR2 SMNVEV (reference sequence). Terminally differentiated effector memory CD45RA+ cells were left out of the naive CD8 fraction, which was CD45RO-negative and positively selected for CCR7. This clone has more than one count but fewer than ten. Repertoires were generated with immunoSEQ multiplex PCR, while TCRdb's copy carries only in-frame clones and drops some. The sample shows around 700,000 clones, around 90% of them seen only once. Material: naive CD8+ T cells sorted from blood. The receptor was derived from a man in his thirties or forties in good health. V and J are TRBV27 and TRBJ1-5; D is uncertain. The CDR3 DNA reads TGTGCCAGCAGTCCCGGAAGTAGCAAGACCCAGCATTTT. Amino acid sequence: CASSPGSSKTQHF.